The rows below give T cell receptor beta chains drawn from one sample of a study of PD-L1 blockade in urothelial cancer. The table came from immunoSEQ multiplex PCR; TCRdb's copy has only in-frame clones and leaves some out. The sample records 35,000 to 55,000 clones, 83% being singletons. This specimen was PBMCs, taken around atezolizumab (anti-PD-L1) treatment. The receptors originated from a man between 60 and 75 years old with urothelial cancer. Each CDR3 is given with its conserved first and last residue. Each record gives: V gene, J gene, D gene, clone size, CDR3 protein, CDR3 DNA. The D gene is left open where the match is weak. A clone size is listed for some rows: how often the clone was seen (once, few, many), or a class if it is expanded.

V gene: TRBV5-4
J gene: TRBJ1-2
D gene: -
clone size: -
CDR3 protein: CASSLGSTEGPDGYTF
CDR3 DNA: TGTGCCAGCAGCTTGGGCTCTACGGAGGGGCCCGATGGCTACACCTTC

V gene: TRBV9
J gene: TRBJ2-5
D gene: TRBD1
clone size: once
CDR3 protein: CASSADRVETQYF
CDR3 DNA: TGTGCCAGCAGCGCGGACAGGGTAGAGACCCAGTACTTC

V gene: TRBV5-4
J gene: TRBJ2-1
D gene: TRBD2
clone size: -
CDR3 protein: CASSSRGGYNEQFF
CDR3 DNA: TGTGCCAGCAGCTCTCGGGGGGGCTACAATGAGCAGTTCTTC

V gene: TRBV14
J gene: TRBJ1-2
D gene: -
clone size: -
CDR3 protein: CASSQDAANYGYTF
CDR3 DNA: TGTGCCAGCAGCCAAGATGCGGCTAACTATGGCTACACCTTC

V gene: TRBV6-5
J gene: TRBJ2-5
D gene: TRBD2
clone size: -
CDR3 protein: CASSWPGTSGKETQYF
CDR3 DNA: TGTGCCAGCAGTTGGCCTGGGACTAGCGGCAAAGAGACCCAGTACTTC

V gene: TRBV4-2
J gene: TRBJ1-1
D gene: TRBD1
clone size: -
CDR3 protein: CASSQVDRVGAEAFF
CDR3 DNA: TGTGCCAGCAGCCAAGTAGACAGGGTGGGCGCTGAAGCTTTCTTT

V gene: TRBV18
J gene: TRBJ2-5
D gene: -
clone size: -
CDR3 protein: CASSPESWETQYF
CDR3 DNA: TGTGCCAGCTCACCAGAGAGTTGGGAGACCCAGTACTTC

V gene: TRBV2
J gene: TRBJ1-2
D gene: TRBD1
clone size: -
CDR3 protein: CASRGAGGYGYTF
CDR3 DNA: TGTGCCAGCCGTGGGGCAGGGGGCTACGGCTACACCTTC

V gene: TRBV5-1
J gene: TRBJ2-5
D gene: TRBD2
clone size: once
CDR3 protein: CASSLSGGETSETQYF
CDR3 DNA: TGCGCCAGCAGCTTGAGCGGGGGGGAAACCTCAGAGACCCAGTACTTC

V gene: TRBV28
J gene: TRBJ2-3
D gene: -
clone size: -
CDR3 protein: CASGLQGRDTQYF
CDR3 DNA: TGTGCCAGCGGGTTACAGGGAAGAGATACGCAGTATTTT

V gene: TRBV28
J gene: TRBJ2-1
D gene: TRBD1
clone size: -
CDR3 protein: CASKGDRGWGEQFF
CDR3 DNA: TGTGCCAGCAAGGGGGACAGGGGTTGGGGTGAGCAGTTCTTC

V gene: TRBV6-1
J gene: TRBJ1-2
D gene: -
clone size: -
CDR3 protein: CASSATANYGYTF
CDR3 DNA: TGTGCCAGCAGTGCGACAGCAAACTATGGCTACACCTTC

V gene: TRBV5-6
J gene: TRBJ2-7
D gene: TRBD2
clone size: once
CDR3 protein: CASSSRGGRGRAYEQYF
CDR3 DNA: TGTGCCAGCAGCTCCCGGGGGGGGCGCGGAAGGGCATACGAGCAGTACTTC

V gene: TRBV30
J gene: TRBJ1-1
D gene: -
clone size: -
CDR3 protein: CAWSDYGGAGAFF
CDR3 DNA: TGTGCCTGGAGTGACTACGGGGGGGCCGGGGCTTTCTTT

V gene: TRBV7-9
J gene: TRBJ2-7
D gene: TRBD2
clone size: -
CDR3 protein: CASSGTSGGDYEQYF
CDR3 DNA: TGTGCCAGCAGCGGGACTAGCGGGGGGGACTACGAGCAGTACTTC

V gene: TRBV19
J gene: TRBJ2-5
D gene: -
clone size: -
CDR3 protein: CASSIARETQYF
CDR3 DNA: TGTGCCAGTAGTATCGCACGGGAGACCCAGTACTTC

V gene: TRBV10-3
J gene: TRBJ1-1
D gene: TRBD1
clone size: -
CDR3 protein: CAIRGTGENTEAFF
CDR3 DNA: TGTGCCATCAGGGGGACAGGGGAGAACACTGAAGCTTTCTTT

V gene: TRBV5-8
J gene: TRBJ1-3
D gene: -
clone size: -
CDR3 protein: CASSLDSRPSGNTIYF
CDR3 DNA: TGTGCCAGCAGCTTGGACAGCAGACCCTCTGGAAACACCATATATTTT

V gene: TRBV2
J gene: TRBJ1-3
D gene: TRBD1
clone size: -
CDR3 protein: CASWDHRGRAGNTIYF
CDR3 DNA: TGTGCCAGCTGGGATCACAGGGGGCGGGCTGGAAACACCATATATTTT

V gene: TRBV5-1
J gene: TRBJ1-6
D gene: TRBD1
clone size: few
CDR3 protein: CASSIRQGHNSPLHF
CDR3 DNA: TGCGCCAGCAGCATCCGACAGGGACATAATTCACCCCTCCACTTT

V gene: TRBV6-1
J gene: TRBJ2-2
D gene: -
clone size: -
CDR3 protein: CASRPPGVDTGELFF
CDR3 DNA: TGTGCCAGCAGGCCCCCGGGGGTGGACACCGGGGAGCTGTTTTTT

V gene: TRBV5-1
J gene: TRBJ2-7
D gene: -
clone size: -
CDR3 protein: CASSPGGGLTYEQYF
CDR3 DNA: TGCGCCAGCAGCCCAGGGGGAGGCCTTACCTACGAGCAGTACTTC

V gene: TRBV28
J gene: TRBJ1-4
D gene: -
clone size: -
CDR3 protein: CASSAVEITNEKLFF
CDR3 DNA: TGTGCCAGCAGTGCCGTCGAGATAACTAATGAAAAACTGTTTTTT

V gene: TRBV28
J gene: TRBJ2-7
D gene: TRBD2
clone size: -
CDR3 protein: CASSTGGGALDEQYF
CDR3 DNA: TGTGCCAGCAGTACGGGGGGGGGCGCTTTGGACGAGCAGTACTTC

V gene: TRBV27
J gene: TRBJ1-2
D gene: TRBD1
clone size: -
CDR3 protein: CASTSWERGLNYGYTF
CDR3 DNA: TGTGCCAGCACCTCATGGGAGAGGGGGCTCAACTATGGCTACACCTTC

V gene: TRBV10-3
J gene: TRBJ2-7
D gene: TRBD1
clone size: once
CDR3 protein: CAISDWDSSYEQYF
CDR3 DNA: TGTGCCATCAGTGATTGGGACAGCTCCTACGAGCAGTACTTC

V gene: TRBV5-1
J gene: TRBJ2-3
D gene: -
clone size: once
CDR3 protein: CASSLGQGIDTQYF
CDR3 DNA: TGCGCCAGCAGCTTGGGTCAGGGGATAGATACGCAGTATTTT

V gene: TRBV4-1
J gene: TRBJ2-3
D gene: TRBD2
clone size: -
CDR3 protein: CASSQEALAGGPGTDTQYF
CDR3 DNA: TGCGCCAGCAGCCAAGAGGCGCTAGCGGGGGGGCCTGGGACAGATACGCAGTATTTT

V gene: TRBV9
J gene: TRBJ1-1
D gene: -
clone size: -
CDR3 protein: CASSVAWGGAAEAFF
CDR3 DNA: TGTGCCAGCAGCGTAGCTTGGGGGGGGGCGGCTGAAGCTTTCTTT

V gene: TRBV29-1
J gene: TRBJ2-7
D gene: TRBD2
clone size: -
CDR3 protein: CSVETSGDYEQYF
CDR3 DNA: TGCAGCGTTGAGACTAGCGGGGACTACGAGCAGTACTTC

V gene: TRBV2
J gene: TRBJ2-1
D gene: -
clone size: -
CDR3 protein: CASQGQGLSYNEQFF
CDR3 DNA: TGTGCCAGCCAAGGACAGGGACTATCCTACAATGAGCAGTTCTTC

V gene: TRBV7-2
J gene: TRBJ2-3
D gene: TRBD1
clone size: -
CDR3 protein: CASRLQGHTDTQYF
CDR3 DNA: TGTGCCAGCAGATTACAGGGGCACACAGATACGCAGTATTTT

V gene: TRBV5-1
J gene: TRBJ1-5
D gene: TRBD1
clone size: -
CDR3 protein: CASSLSTGSQPQHF
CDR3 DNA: TGCGCCAGCAGCTTGTCGACAGGGTCTCAGCCCCAGCATTTT

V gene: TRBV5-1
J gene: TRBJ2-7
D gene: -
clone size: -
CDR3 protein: CASSPNFLYEQYF
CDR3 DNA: TGCGCCAGCAGCCCAAACTTCCTCTACGAGCAGTACTTC

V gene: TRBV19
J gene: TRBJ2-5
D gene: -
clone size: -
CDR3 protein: CASRRVPGETQYF
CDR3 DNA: TGTGCCAGTAGAAGAGTACCAGGGGAGACCCAGTACTTC

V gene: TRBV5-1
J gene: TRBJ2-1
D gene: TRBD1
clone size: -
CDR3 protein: CASSNGQGAQGEQFF
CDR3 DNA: TGCGCCAGCAGCAACGGACAGGGGGCGCAGGGTGAGCAGTTCTTC

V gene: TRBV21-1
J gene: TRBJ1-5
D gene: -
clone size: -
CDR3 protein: CASSIRFNQPQHF
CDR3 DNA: TGTGCCAGCAGCATACGGTTCAATCAGCCCCAGCATTTT

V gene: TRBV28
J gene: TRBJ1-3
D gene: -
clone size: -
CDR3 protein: CASSSFQGSSGNTIYF
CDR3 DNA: TGTGCCAGCAGTTCCTTTCAGGGATCCTCTGGAAACACCATATATTTT

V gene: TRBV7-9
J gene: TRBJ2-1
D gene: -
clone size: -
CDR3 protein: CASSIAGSYNEQFF
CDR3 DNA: TGTGCCAGCAGCATCGCAGGGTCCTACAATGAGCAGTTCTTC

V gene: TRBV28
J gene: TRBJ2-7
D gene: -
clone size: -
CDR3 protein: CASSRPNGQAASYEQYF
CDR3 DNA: TGTGCCAGCAGTCGCCCGAACGGACAAGCTGCCTCCTACGAGCAGTACTTC

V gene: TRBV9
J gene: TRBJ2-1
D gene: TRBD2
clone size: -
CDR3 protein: CASSAGTSGDEQFF
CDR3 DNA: TGTGCCAGCAGCGCCGGGACTAGCGGCGATGAGCAGTTCTTC

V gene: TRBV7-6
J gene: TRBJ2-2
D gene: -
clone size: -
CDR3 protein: CASSLGGLPTGELFF
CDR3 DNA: TGTGCCAGCAGCTTAGGAGGGTTGCCCACCGGGGAGCTGTTTTTT

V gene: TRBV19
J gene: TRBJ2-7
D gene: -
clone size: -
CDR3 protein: CASSRTARYEQYF
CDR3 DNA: TGTGCCAGTAGTCGGACAGCACGGTACGAGCAGTACTTC

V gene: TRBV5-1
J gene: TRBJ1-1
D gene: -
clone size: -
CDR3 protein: CASSATTGSRGGAFF
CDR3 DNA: TGCGCCAGCAGCGCCACTACAGGTTCCCGGGGAGGAGCTTTCTTT

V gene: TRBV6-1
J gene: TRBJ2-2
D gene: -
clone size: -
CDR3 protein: CASFWDTTAGELFF
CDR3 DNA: TGTGCCAGCTTCTGGGACACCACGGCCGGGGAGCTGTTTTTT

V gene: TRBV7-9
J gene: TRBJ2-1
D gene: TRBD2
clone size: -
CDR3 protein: CASSFLRGGGNEQFF
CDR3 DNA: TGTGCCAGCAGCTTTCTCCGCGGGGGAGGCAATGAGCAGTTCTTC